These T cell receptor beta chains were read from a single sample in a study of T cell changes during pregnancy in multiple sclerosis. TCRdb's copy holds only in-frame clones and misses some; the assay was immunoSEQ multiplex PCR. The table shows 35,000 to 55,000 clones, with 90% occurring only once. The sequenced sample was peripheral blood, obtained in the second trimester of pregnancy. These receptors came from a female donor in good health, enrolled as a control in a pregnancy study. Both conserved end residues are trimmed from each CDR3.

V gene,CDR3 length,CDR3 protein
TRBV27,14,ASSLSTRTGANVLT
TRBV5-6,11,ASSLPYSDTQY
TRBV19,12,ATLAGLNTGELF
TRBV6-5,12,ASSYDGTRDTQY
TRBV5-4,14,ASSPGLAANTGELF
TRBV6-6,9,ATPGSDTQY
TRBV7-9,10,ASSRTGTEAF
TRBV19,15,ASSIVASGSSTDTQY
TRBV19,14,ASSIGGHYPPPEQY
TRBV6-6,13,ASSYSTTAGNTIY
TRBV27,13,ASRTQGLGVEKLF
TRBV7-2,16,ASSLAGLAGASTYEQY
TRBV5-4,12,ASRLDSDSYEQY
TRBV28,12,ASSPDRVPETQY
TRBV27,13,ASSRGGTHSYEQY
TRBV27,19,ASSYRGGLAGENFRSYEQY
TRBV29-1,11,SVETPLNYEQY
TRBV18,12,ASSPRAGNNEQF
TRBV11-2,13,ASSLVRDRGRGYT
TRBV7-9,16,ASSSPTGPTSGANVLT
TRBV5-1,13,ASSLVGGALGGYT
TRBV5-1,15,ASSLEGTSGSLGEQF
TRBV4-3,16,ASSQDWGGIANTGELF
TRBV6-5,11,ASRGTGSSEAF
TRBV7-9,15,ASSDTLSSGSSYEQY
TRBV10-3,12,AISDRPGQSEAF
TRBV7-2,14,ASSSGTGARGNTIY
TRBV14,15,ASSPWLLEGSTDTQY
TRBV7-9,13,ASSMRLAGGNEQF
TRBV9,15,ASSVAQVLAGSNEQF
TRBV10-3,16,ANRQSRDSTSSAYGYT
TRBV2,12,ASNVGGSSYEQY
TRBV29-1,9,SVEVSHGYT
TRBV27,14,ASRFLVASGNYGYT
TRBV11-1,11,ASSSDYTPRAF
TRBV7-2,13,ASSLVPAVGEAQY
TRBV5-4,11,ASSSAGRYGYT
TRBV11-2,12,ASSLAGGYYGYT
TRBV19,13,ASSTTGQGLYEQY
TRBV15,11,ATSRDLSDTQY
TRBV19,12,ASSMYQGSQPQH
TRBV18,13,ASSPGGGAGSPLH
TRBV29-1,11,SVAGTGDSPLH
TRBV27,10,ASSSQGTEAF
TRBV9,14,ASSVGLQGPNYGYT
TRBV11-2,13,ASSYTTQGYDEQF
TRBV10-3,11,AITPGQKETQY
TRBV6-5,11,ASRAGPTQVAF
TRBV18,11,ASSPQTAEKLF
TRBV27,12,ASSNGQFYSPLH
TRBV19,10,ASSHRGETQY
TRBV30,13,AWTWSGSETDTQY
TRBV6-1,13,ASIEGLAVTYEQY
TRBV7-9,12,ASSDGGAREKLF
TRBV30,11,AWSWRSGNTIY
TRBV5-1,12,ASSLGQSATEAF
TRBV7-2,9,ASSRRVGYT